The sample holds a few counts of the clone carrying this TCR beta chain. These data come from a study of regulatory T cells in long-lasting Graves disease. V was trimmed by 5 bases and J by 6 bases, leaving 14 bases between them. The CDR3 extends over 14 amino acids. Germline-derived CDR1 and CDR2 are SGHTA and FQGNSA. Stated time point: newly diagnosed GD, antithyroid drugs for less than 3 months. Isolated PBMC RNA provided the starting material for the TCR library. For TCR beta, libraries came from iRepertoire HTBI primers and Arm-PCR of CDR3 regions. TCRdb independently ran MiXCR on the multiplex PCR reads; one entry per CDR3 protein. In the table there are 450,000 to 650,000 distinct CDR3 sequences, 15% to 20% of which are singletons. The sample was also reused in another study, on T cells in Graves' hyperthyroidism and ophthalmopathy.

This receptor was taken from a woman aged 35-65 years with Graves disease. Specimen: peripheral blood mononuclear cells (PBMCs), collected at new diagnosis, from a patient treated with antithyroid drugs. This rearrangement joins TRBV7-2 to TRBJ2-4, with D possibly called TRBD1 or TRBD2 (7 bases each). DNA of the CDR3: TGTGCCAGCAGCCCGAGCGGGACAGCAAACATTCAGTACTTC. Protein product: CASSPSGTANIQYF.